This T cell receptor beta chain derives from a study of T cell repertoires in aging, cancer and after chemotherapy. As for the study in general: Donors were grouped into six age bands spanning 30 or younger through 70 or older. Healthy donor repertoires were recorded over several months to years and showed clear clonal overlap. General study findings and limits: Compared with age-matched healthy donors, untreated hematological or solid cancer patients showed higher blood TCR clonality. Healthy donors lost TCR diversity with age mainly through richness, cancer patients through richness and evenness.

A mixed TRB-A/B primer pool amplified rearranged TRB by multiplex touch-down PCR. TCRdb reanalysed the multiplex PCR reads using MiXCR and keeps one entry per CDR3 protein. This table holds about 2,000 distinct CDR3 sequences, 25% to 35% found once. Amplification of TCR beta used genomic DNA extracted from peripheral blood. This clonotype is medium-sized by share. Antigen specificity is unknown. CDR1 is SQVTM and CDR2 is ANQGSEA in the germline V gene. V lost 5 bases, J lost 0 bases, and 7 bases lay in between. The CDR3 loop spans 12 amino acids. The genes are TRBV29-1 and TRBJ1-1; D is perhaps TRBD1 (5 bases). The TCR comes from a human donor in good health. Sequenced input: blood. The CDR3 coding sequence is TGCAGCGTTAGGGGAATGAACACTGAAGCTTTCTTT. Translating it yields CSVRGMNTEAFF.